This T cell receptor (beta chain) is drawn from a study of shared clonotypes between healthy human individuals. Study results and limitations: A few donors showed sharing of about 5.5% of naive CD4 clonotypes.

Partitioning of CD4+ cells yielded a CD45RA+ naive subset and a CD45RA-negative memory subset. V was trimmed by 1 base and J by 4 bases, leaving 7 bases between them. Germline assignment: CDR1 SGHDT and CDR2 YYEEEE. CDR3 length: 13 residues. As to this clone: Its antigen is currently unknown.

Deep was the level at which the assay was run. Profiled with immunoSEQ multiplex PCR; TCRdb holds only in-frame clones, not every one. The table lists about 1.1 million clones, around 77% of them singletons. The J gene is TRBJ2-3, the V gene TRBV5-6, with D hard to call. The sequence was collected from a young man in good health. Some clones in this sample may be carry-over from other donors' samples. Sequencing used memory CD4+ T cells from PBMCs. As for subset: CD45RA-negative fraction. The CDR3 spells CASSLIRADTQYF. Written as DNA, the CDR3 is TGTGCCAGCAGCTTGATTCGGGCAGATACGCAGTATTTT.